The 30 T cell receptor beta chains below come from one sample, sequenced in a study of T cell changes during pregnancy in multiple sclerosis. Measured with immunoSEQ multiplex PCR; TCRdb has only the in-frame clones, and not every one. This table holds 100,000 or so clones, 75% to 95% found once. The input for sequencing was peripheral blood, taken in the second trimester of pregnancy. The receptors were sampled from a female donor with multiple sclerosis, enrolled in a pregnancy study.

This clone has only a few counts. The V call is TRBV5-6, the J call TRBJ1-5; 10 bases match TRBD1. Germline loops: CDR1 SGHDT, CDR2 YYEEEE. There are 16 residues in the CDR3. V lost 3 bases and J lost 7; bases outside the gene matches: 10. This chain's CDR3 is CASSYRDRGFKQPQHF. The CDR3 nucleotides are TGTGCCAGCAGCTACCGGGACAGGGGCTTCAAGCAGCCCCAGCATTTT.

The rearrangement joins TRBV7-8 to TRBJ2-1; weak D call: TRBD2 (5 bases). CDR1 is SGHVS and CDR2 is FQNEAQ in the germline V gene. This CDR3 has 13 amino acids. V was shortened by 4 bases and J by 7 bases, with 11 bases between the two germline ends. Here the CDR3 reads CASSSGLLNEQFF. The CDR3 DNA is TGTGCCAGCAGCTCCGGACTCTTAAATGAGCAGTTCTTC.

V and J are TRBV2 and TRBJ2-4; 7 bases align to TRBD1. The V and J ends lost 6 bases and 4 bases, in that order; junction bases with no gene match: 12. The CDR3 spans 16 residues. Germline-derived CDR1 and CDR2 are SNHLY and FYNNEI. The DNA of the CDR3 is TGTGCCAGCAGCCGTCCCGGGACAGTTTTGAAAAACATTCAGTACTTC. Its translation is CASSRPGTVLKNIQYF.

The chain couples TRBV9 to TRBJ2-3; TRBD1 might be the D (7 bases). Trimming stripped 4 bases from V and 6 bases from J, with 15 bases between. The germline V gene has CDR1 SGDLS and CDR2 YYNGEE. The CDR3 runs to 14 residues. The CDR3 reads CASSQGVAADTQYF. The CDR3 DNA reads as TGTGCCAGCAGCCAGGGGGTAGCGGCTGATACGCAGTATTTT.

The chain has TRBV27 and TRBJ2-7, with a weak D call TRBD2 (7 bases). The CDR3 has 16 residues. The germline V gene has CDR1 MNHEY and CDR2 SMNVEV (reference sequence). Trimming removed 5 bases at V and 3 bases at J, with 20 bases between. Written as DNA, the CDR3 is TGTGCCAGCAGTCCCGTAGGGGGGAGGGGCCACTACGAGCAGTACTTC. Translation: CASSPVGGRGHYEQYF.

Only a few counts were recorded for this clone. V and J are TRBV28 and TRBJ1-1, with D hard to call. This CDR3 has 14 residues. V lost 5 bases to trimming and J lost 0 bases, with 10 bases between them. In germline, CDR1 is MDHEN, CDR2 SYDVKM. The CDR3 sequence: CASSPRALNTEAFF. CDR3 in DNA: TGTGCCAGCAGTCCTCGAGCCCTGAACACTGAAGCTTTCTTT.

V is TRBV7-8 and J is TRBJ1-1, with TRBD1 matching over 9 bases. The CDR3 runs 13 residues. Looked up from germline, CDR1 is SGHVS and CDR2 is FQNEAQ. With 1 base clipped from V and 10 bases from J, the junction kept 4 bases outside the gene matches. CDR3 in amino acids: CASSLDRGQVAFF. CDR3 DNA sequence: TGTGCCAGCAGCTTAGACAGGGGGCAGGTAGCTTTCTTT.

The V and J genes are TRBV28 and TRBJ2-2; 8 bases are shared with TRBD2. Unmatched junction bases numbered 10, after V lost 2 bases and J lost 2 bases. The CDR3 runs 18 residues. CDR1 and CDR2 from the germline V gene are MDHEN and SYDVKM. Here the CDR3 reads CASSLRDSGLVNTGELFF. CDR3 nucleotide sequence: TGTGCCAGCAGTTTAAGGGACTCGGGACTAGTAAACACCGGGGAGCTGTTTTTT.

CDR3 coding DNA: TGTGCCAGCAGCTTGTTAGGGGGAGATAGCAATCAGCCCCAGCATTTT. As protein: CASSLLGGDSNQPQHF. This chain connects TRBV5-5 to TRBJ1-5; D may be TRBD1 (6 bases). This CDR3 is 16 amino acids long. CDR1 and CDR2 from the germline V gene are SGHKS and YYEKEE (reference sequence). V was trimmed by 1 base and J by 0 bases, leaving 11 bases between them.

This chain joins TRBV6-6 and TRBJ2-7, with 8 bases that match TRBD1. The CDR3 runs to 16 residues. In germline, CDR1 is MNHNY, CDR2 SVGAGI (reference sequence). J lost 3 bases, V lost 5 bases, and 12 bases had no gene match. CDR3 sequence (DNA): TGTGCCAGCAGTACGGGACAGGCGCCCCCGATCTACGAGCAGTACTTC. As protein: CASSTGQAPPIYEQYF.

The chain carries TRBV29-1 and TRBJ2-5, with TRBD1 as a possible D gene (5 bases). Germline values: CDR1 SQVTM, CDR2 ANQGSEA. V was trimmed by 7 bases and J by 5 bases, leaving 14 bases between them. This CDR3 has 12 residues. Written as DNA, the CDR3 is TGCAGCGCCGAGGCAGGGAAGGAGACCCAGTACTTC. Amino acid sequence: CSAEAGKETQYF.

The V call is TRBV7-2, the J call TRBJ2-1; TRBD1 matches 10 bases. CDR3 length: 16 amino acids. CDR1 and CDR2 from the germline V gene are SGHTA and FQGNSA. The ends lost 5 bases at V and 9 bases at J; junction bases unmatched: 13. The CDR3 DNA is TGTGCCAGCAGCCCTCGTCCCGGGACAGGGGTGGGTGAGCAGTTCTTC. As protein: CASSPRPGTGVGEQFF. Supplemented by reference TRBV7-2 and TRBJ2-1, the full variable domain reads GAGVSQSPSNKVTEKGKDVELRCDPISGHTALYWYRQSLGQGLEFLIYFQGNSAPDKSGLPSDRFSAERTGGSVSTLTIQRTQQEDSAVYLCASSPRPGTGVGEQFFGPGTRLTVL.

The chain has TRBV28 and TRBJ1-5, with D unresolved. CDR1 is MDHEN, CDR2 SYDVKM, per germline. Trimming pared 6 bases from V and 0 bases from J, leaving 15 bases between. The CDR3 sequence is 16 residues long. CDR3: CASSSLEPHSNQPQHF. DNA for the CDR3: TGTGCCAGCAGCTCTCTGGAGCCACATAGCAATCAGCCCCAGCATTTT.

The rearrangement links TRBV10-1 to TRBJ2-7; D perhaps matches TRBD1 (5 bases). This CDR3 comprises 17 residues. V lost 2 bases to trimming and J lost 2 bases, with 19 bases between them. Germline V gene lookup returns CDR1 WNHNN and CDR2 SYGVQD (reference sequence). The CDR3 bases are TGCGCCAGCAGTGAGCCCAGGGTCTACAAAGTTCCCTACGAGCAGTACTTC. Amino acid sequence: CASSEPRVYKVPYEQYF.

This clone was found a few times. This chain joins TRBV5-1 and TRBJ1-1, with D uncertain. Trimming took 4 bases from V and 1 from J, leaving 11 bases between them. The CDR3 has 14 amino acids. Germline V CDR1 and CDR2: SGHRS, YFSETQ. The CDR3 DNA sequence: TGCGCCAGCAGCCCCCAGACGGGGAACACTGAAGCTTTCTTT. The encoded protein is CASSPQTGNTEAFF.

The gene calls are TRBV19 and TRBJ2-7, with TRBD2 matching over 8 bases. With 4 bases clipped from V and 2 bases from J, the junction kept 13 bases outside the gene matches. CDR3 size: 17 residues. Per germline, CDR1 LNHDA and CDR2 SQIVND (reference sequence). The CDR3 DNA reads TGTGCCAGTAGTAACCACCAGCGGGAGAGTTATCCCTACGAGCAGTACTTC. This sequence encodes CASSNHQRESYPYEQYF.

The genes are TRBV6-4 and TRBJ2-3, with TRBD2 as a possible D gene (5 bases). CDR3 length: 14 amino acids. From germline, CDR1 is MRHNA and CDR2 SNTAGT. V lost 0 bases and J lost 1, with 5 bases in between. CDR3 bases: TGTGCCAGCAGTGACTCAGCGGGCACAGATACGCAGTATTTT. It yields the protein CASSDSAGTDTQYF.

This sequence joins TRBV9 and TRBJ2-1; TRBD2 agrees at 10 bases. This CDR3 has 18 residues. J gave up 8 bases and V 0 bases, and 14 bases lay outside the gene matches. Germline V gives CDR1 SGDLS, CDR2 YYNGEE. In DNA, the CDR3 is TGTGCCAGCAGCGTAGGTACTAGCGGGAAGGTAGTGCGAGATGAGCAGTTCTTC. Translating gives CASSVGTSGKVVRDEQFF.

In nucleotides, the CDR3 is TGTGCCAGCAGCACGGGGTATGAGCAGTTCTTC. It encodes CASSTGYEQFF. V usage is TRBV5-4 and J usage is TRBJ2-1; TRBD2 might be the D (5 bases). The CDR3 loop spans 11 amino acids. V was cut by 4 bases and J by 8 bases, with 7 bases left in between. Germline loops: CDR1 SGHNT, CDR2 YYREEE (reference sequence).

The chain's CDR3 is CASSQGLAAYNEQFF. In DNA, the CDR3 is TGTGCCAGCAGCCAGGGATTAGCGGCCTACAATGAGCAGTTCTTC. The rearrangement joins TRBV14 to TRBJ2-1; tentatively, D is TRBD2 (6 bases). Germline values: CDR1 SGHDN, CDR2 FVKESK. CDR3 length: 15 residues. With 3 bases removed from V and 2 bases from J, the gap between germline ends came to 11 bases.

This clone was found once. This chain links TRBV9 with TRBJ1-1; D unresolved. The CDR3 has 13 amino acids. Germline V lookup: CDR1 SGDLS, CDR2 YYNGEE. V was pared by 0 bases and J by 7 bases, with 10 bases between. The CDR3 protein is CASSVGDGLEAFF. The CDR3 DNA follows: TGTGCCAGCAGCGTAGGAGACGGACTTGAAGCTTTCTTT.

The chain combines TRBV28 with TRBJ1-2; D is possibly TRBD1 (5 bases). Trimming removed 6 bases at V and 6 bases at J, with 17 bases between. This CDR3 is 14 amino acids long. CDR1 and CDR2 (germline): MDHEN, SYDVKM. The CDR3 loop is CASRFSPGGNGYTF. CDR3 coding DNA: TGTGCCAGCAGATTCTCGCCCGGGGGTAATGGCTACACCTTC.

CDR3: CASSPQGDSLLDYEQYF. The CDR3, as DNA: TGCGCCAGCAGCCCCCAAGGGGACAGTTTATTGGACTACGAGCAGTACTTC. V is TRBV5-1 and J is TRBJ2-7; 7 positions agree with TRBD1. The J segment lost 3 bases and the V segment lost 4 bases, leaving 16 bases of the junction unmatched. This CDR3 is 17 amino acids long. Per the germline V gene, CDR1 is SGHRS and CDR2 is YFSETQ.

This chain connects TRBV28 to TRBJ2-7; TRBD1 is a possible D gene (6 bases). Germline V CDR1 and CDR2: MDHEN, SYDVKM. Trimming pared 3 bases from V and 1 base from J, leaving 16 bases between. The CDR3 is 16 amino acids. The CDR3 DNA sequence: TGTGCCAGCAGTTTTACCGGACAGTCGCCTTCCTACGAGCAGTACTTC. This translates into CASSFTGQSPSYEQYF.

This chain links TRBV7-2 with TRBJ2-3; 15 bases align to TRBD2. The trim removed 0 bases at V and 5 bases at J, leaving 3 bases unmatched. CDR1 SGHTA and CDR2 FQGNSA come from the germline V gene. This CDR3 is built from 17 residues. CDR3 amino acids: CASSLAGTSGRQDTQYF. CDR3 nucleotides: TGTGCCAGCAGCTTAGCGGGGACTAGCGGGAGGCAAGATACGCAGTATTTT.

This sequence joins TRBV29-1 and TRBJ1-5, with 8 bases lining up with TRBD1. V lost 5 bases, J lost 1 base, and 1 base stayed unmatched. Germline assignment: CDR1 SQVTM and CDR2 ANQGSEA. This CDR3 spans 13 amino acids. The CDR3 region has the DNA TGCAGCGTTCAGGGGGCGAGCAATCAGCCCCAGCATTTT. This translates into CSVQGASNQPQHF.

This clone was counted once. DNA for the CDR3: TGCGCCAGCAGTTGGACTCACACCGGGGAGCTGTTTTTT. This translates into CASSWTHTGELFF. V gene TRBV4-1 combines with J gene TRBJ2-2; perhaps TRBD2 as D (5 bases). The germline V gene encodes CDR1 MGHRA and CDR2 YSYEKL. V lost 6 bases and J 3 bases, leaving 8 bases between the germline ends. This CDR3 contains 13 residues.

V gene TRBV6-5 combines with J gene TRBJ2-7; D unclear. V was trimmed by 11 bases and J by 3 bases, leaving 11 bases between them. The CDR3 runs 11 residues. The V gene's germline CDR1 is MNHEY and CDR2 SVGAGI. The CDR3 region is CASRGGYEQYF. CDR3 bases: TGTGCCTCGCGCGGCGGCTACGAGCAGTACTTC.

The V call is TRBV2, the J call TRBJ2-5, with 11 bases fitting TRBD1. Germline V gives CDR1 SNHLY, CDR2 FYNNEI. Trimming at V came to 5 bases and at J to 5 bases, leaving 4 bases not matched to a gene. The CDR3 covers 14 residues. CDR3 protein: CASSRDRGLETQYF. DNA of the CDR3: TGTGCCAGCAGTCGGGACAGGGGGTTGGAGACCCAGTACTTC.

The chain links TRBV19 to TRBJ2-1, with 9 bases that match TRBD1. The germline CDR1 and CDR2 sequences are LNHDA and SQIVND (reference sequence). The CDR3 covers 13 residues. The trim removed 8 bases at V and 7 bases at J, leaving 6 bases unmatched. CDR3: CASEQGAGNEQFF. Written as DNA, the CDR3 is TGTGCCAGTGAACAGGGGGCAGGGAATGAGCAGTTCTTC.